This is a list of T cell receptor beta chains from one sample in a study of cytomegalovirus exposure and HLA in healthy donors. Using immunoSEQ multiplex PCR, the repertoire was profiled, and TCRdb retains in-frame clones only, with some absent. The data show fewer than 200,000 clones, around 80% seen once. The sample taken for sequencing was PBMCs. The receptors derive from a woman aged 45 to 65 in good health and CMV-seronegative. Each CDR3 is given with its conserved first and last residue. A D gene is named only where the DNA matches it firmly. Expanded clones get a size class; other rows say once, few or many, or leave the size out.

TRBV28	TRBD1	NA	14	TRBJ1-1	CASSVTGMNTEAFF	TGTGCCAGCAGTGTGACAGGGATGAACACTGAAGCTTTCTTT
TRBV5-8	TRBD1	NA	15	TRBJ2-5	CASTEGTGGGETQYF	TGTGCCAGCACCGAGGGGACAGGGGGCGGGGAGACCCAGTACTTC
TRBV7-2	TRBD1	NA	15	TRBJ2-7	CASSLQGVGNYEQYF	TGTGCCAGCAGCTTACAGGGGGTAGGGAACTACGAGCAGTACTTC
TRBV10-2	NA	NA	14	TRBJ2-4	CASSDRQTKNIQYF	TGCGCCAGCAGTGATCGACAGACCAAAAACATTCAGTACTTC
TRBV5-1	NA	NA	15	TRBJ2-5	CASSLIQGGRETQYF	TGCGCCAGCAGCTTGATTCAGGGGGGCAGAGAGACCCAGTACTTC
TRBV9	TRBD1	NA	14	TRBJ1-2	CASSGQGFGDGYTF	TGTGCCAGCAGCGGACAGGGTTTTGGGGATGGCTACACCTTC
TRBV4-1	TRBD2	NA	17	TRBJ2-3	CASSQRAGALGTDTQYF	TGCGCCAGCAGCCAACGGGCGGGAGCGTTAGGTACAGATACGCAGTATTTT
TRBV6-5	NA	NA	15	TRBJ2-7	CASSYSVPGAYEQYF	TGTGCCAGCAGTTACTCCGTCCCAGGTGCCTACGAGCAGTACTTC
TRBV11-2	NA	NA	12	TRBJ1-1	CASSFGGSEAFF	TGTGCCAGCAGCTTCGGAGGGTCTGAAGCTTTCTTT
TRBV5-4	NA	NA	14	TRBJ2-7	CASSDRLARDEQYF	TGTGCCAGCAGCGATCGGCTAGCGAGGGACGAGCAGTACTTC
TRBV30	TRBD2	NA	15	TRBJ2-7	CAWSVSSGSSYEQYF	TGTGCCTGGAGTGTATCTAGCGGGAGTTCCTACGAGCAGTACTTC
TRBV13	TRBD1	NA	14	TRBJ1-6	CASSLEDRDSPLHF	TGTGCCAGCAGCTTAGAGGACAGGGATTCACCCCTCCACTTT
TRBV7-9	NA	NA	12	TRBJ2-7	CSSSYSGYEQYF	TGTTCCAGCAGCTATTCCGGCTACGAGCAGTACTTC
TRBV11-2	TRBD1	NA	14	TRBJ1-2	CASSAGTGLYGYTF	TGTGCCAGCAGCGCCGGGACAGGTCTCTATGGCTACACCTTC
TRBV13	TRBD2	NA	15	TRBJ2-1	CASSLELATYNEQFF	TGTGCCAGCAGCTTAGAACTAGCGACCTACAATGAGCAGTTCTTC
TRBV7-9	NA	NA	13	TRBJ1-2	CASSLEGLEGYTF	TGTGCCAGCAGCTTAGAGGGGCTTGAGGGCTACACCTTC
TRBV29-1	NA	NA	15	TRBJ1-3	CSVEDPPDSGNTIYF	TGCAGCGTTGAAGATCCTCCGGACTCAGGAAACACCATATATTTT
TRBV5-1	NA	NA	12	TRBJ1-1	CASQQGNTEAFF	TGCGCCAGCCAACAGGGTAACACTGAAGCTTTCTTT
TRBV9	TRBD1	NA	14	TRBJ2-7	CASSETGVNIVQYF	TGTGCCAGCAGTGAGACAGGGGTAAATATAGTGCAGTACTTC
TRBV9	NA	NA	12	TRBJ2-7	CASSVEPGEQYF	TGTGCCAGCAGCGTAGAACCGGGAGAGCAGTACTTC
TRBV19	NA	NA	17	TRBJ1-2	CASSIRLTGGLNYGYTF	TGTGCCAGTAGTATACGTTTAACGGGCGGGCTTAACTATGGCTACACCTTC
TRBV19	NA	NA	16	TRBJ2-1	CASSSPLASPYNEQFF	TGTGCCAGTAGTAGCCCCCTAGCGAGCCCTTACAATGAGCAGTTCTTC
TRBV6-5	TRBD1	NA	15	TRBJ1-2	CASSSGQGAQYGYTF	TGTGCCAGCAGTTCGGGGCAGGGGGCGCAGTATGGCTACACCTTC
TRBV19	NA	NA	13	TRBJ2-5	CASSWDTQETQYF	TGTGCCAGTAGTTGGGACACCCAAGAGACCCAGTACTTC
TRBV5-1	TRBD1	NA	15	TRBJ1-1	CASSTGDRDVTEAFF	TGCGCCAGCAGCACGGGGGACAGGGATGTCACTGAAGCTTTCTTT
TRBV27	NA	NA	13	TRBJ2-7	CASSDRFSYEQYF	TGTGCCAGCAGCGACAGGTTCTCCTACGAGCAGTACTTC
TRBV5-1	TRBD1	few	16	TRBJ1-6	CASSSQTGTRNSPLHF	TGCGCCAGCAGCTCTCAGACAGGGACGCGGAATTCACCCCTCCACTTT
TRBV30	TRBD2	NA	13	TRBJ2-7	CAWSYLRGDEQYF	TGTGCCTGGAGTTACCTCCGGGGGGACGAGCAGTACTTC
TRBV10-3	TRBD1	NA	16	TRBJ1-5	CASPGQGFPSNQPQHF	TGTGCCTCACCGGGACAGGGATTCCCGAGCAATCAGCCCCAGCATTTT
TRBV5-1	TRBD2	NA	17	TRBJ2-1	CASSPTASGRADNEQFF	TGCGCCAGCAGCCCGACGGCTAGCGGGAGGGCGGATAATGAGCAGTTCTTC
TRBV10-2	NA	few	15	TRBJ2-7	CASSEPAGALYEQYF	TGCGCCAGCAGTGAGCCTGCAGGGGCTCTTTACGAGCAGTACTTC
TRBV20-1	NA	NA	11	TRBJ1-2	CSASNSYGYTF	TGCAGTGCTAGTAACAGCTATGGCTACACCTTC
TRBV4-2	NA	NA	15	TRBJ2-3	CASSQGPTGTDTQYF	TGTGCCAGCAGCCAAGGCCCTACTGGCACAGATACGCAGTATTTT
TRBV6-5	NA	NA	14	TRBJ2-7	CASSYSRLLGEQYF	TGTGCCAGCAGTTACTCGAGACTATTGGGGGAGCAGTACTTC
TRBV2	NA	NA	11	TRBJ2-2	CASRGPGELFF	TGTGCCAGCAGGGGGCCCGGGGAGCTGTTTTTT
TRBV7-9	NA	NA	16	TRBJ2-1	CASSRTGVAENNEQFF	TGTGCCAGCAGCCGCACCGGGGTAGCGGAAAACAATGAGCAGTTCTTC
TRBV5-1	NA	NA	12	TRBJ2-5	CASGDNQETQYF	TGCGCCAGCGGGGACAACCAAGAGACCCAGTACTTC
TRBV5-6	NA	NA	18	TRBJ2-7	CASSLAVSAQGRTYEQYF	TGTGCCAGCAGCTTGGCCGTATCAGCACAGGGGAGGACCTACGAGCAGTACTTC
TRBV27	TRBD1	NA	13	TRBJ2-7	CASSFVGGFEQYF	TGTGCCAGCAGCTTCGTAGGGGGCTTCGAGCAGTACTTC
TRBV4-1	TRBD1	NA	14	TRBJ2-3	CASSQGQGPDTQYF	TGCGCCAGCAGCCAGGGACAGGGCCCAGATACGCAGTATTTT
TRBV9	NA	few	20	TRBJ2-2	CASSVDIVRRVSGFTGELFF	TGTGCCAGCAGCGTAGATATTGTTCGGAGGGTGTCCGGGTTCACCGGGGAGCTGTTTTTT
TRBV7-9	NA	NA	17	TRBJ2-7	CASSRSPVTGEPYEQYF	TGTGCCAGCAGCCGATCCCCGGTGACAGGTGAACCCTACGAGCAGTACTTC
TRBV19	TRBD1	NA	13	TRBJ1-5	CASRNRGEQPQHF	TGTGCCAGTAGGAACAGGGGCGAGCAGCCCCAGCATTTT
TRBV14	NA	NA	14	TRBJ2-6	CASSQLSGANVLTF	TGTGCCAGCAGCCAACTCTCTGGGGCCAACGTCCTGACTTTC
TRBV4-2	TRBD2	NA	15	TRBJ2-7	CASSQVGGGPNEQYF	TGTGCCAGCAGCCAAGTCGGGGGAGGGCCAAACGAGCAGTACTTC
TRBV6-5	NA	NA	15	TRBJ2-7	CASSYDSRGAYEQYF	TGTGCCAGCAGTTACGACAGTAGAGGAGCCTACGAGCAGTACTTC
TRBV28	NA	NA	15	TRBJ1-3	CASSFSQGLGNTIYF	TGTGCCAGCAGTTTTAGTCAGGGCCTAGGAAACACCATATATTTT
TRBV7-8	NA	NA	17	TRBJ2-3	CASSLVRVRSPTDTQYF	TGTGCCAGCAGCTTAGTACGGGTGCGCTCCCCCACAGATACGCAGTATTTT
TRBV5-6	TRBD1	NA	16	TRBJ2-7	CASSYGQGAQPYEQYF	TGTGCCAGCAGCTATGGACAGGGGGCTCAGCCCTACGAGCAGTACTTC
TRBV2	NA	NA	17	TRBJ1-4	CASSSQGSPEEGEKLFF	TGTGCCAGCAGCTCACAGGGCAGTCCAGAAGAAGGGGAAAAACTGTTTTTT
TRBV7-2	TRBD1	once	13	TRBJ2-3	CASSPQGGDTQYF	TGTGCCAGCAGCCCACAGGGGGGAGATACGCAGTATTTT
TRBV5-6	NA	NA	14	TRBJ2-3	CASSFDQGVDTQYF	TGTGCCAGCAGCTTTGATCAGGGTGTAGATACGCAGTATTTT
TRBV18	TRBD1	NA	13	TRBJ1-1	CASSQGAPTEAFF	TGTGCCAGCTCACAGGGGGCTCCGACCGAAGCTTTCTTT